Following are 3 T cell receptor beta chains from one sample sequenced in a study of control samples from healthy donors and cancer patients. Libraries were prepared by immunoSEQ multiplex PCR; TCRdb keeps only in-frame clonotypes and omits some of them. The data hold tens of thousands of clones, with around four fifths observed a single time. What was sequenced was blood. The receptors here all came from a man under 40 in good health.

The chain employs TRBV7-9 and TRBJ2-5; D not certain. Trimming shortened V by 5 bases and J by 5 bases, and 12 bases separated the two germline ends. The CDR3 extends over 13 amino acids. Germline CDR1 and CDR2: SEHNR and FQNEAQ (reference sequence). The CDR3 nucleotides are TGTGCCAGCAGCAGGCGTAGTACGGAGACCCAGTACTTC. It specifies CASSRRSTETQYF.

V and J are TRBV5-1 and TRBJ1-4; D gene ambiguous. V dropped 0 bases and J dropped 4 bases, with 4 bases sitting between them. The V gene's germline CDR1 is SGHRS and CDR2 YFSETQ. This CDR3 comprises 13 residues. In DNA, the CDR3 is TGCGCCAGCAGCTTGGGATATAATGAAAAACTGTTTTTT. Translation gives CASSLGYNEKLFF.

The chain carries TRBV3-1 (or the pseudogene TRBV3-2) and TRBJ1-2, with TRBD1 matching over 7 bases. CDR1 and CDR2 from the germline V gene are LGHDT and YNNKEL (reference sequence). This CDR3 comprises 13 residues. The trim removed 4 bases at V and 8 bases at J, leaving 7 bases unmatched. CDR3 nucleotide sequence: TGTGCCAGCAGCCCCGACAGGGTTGGCGGCTACACCTTC. It codes for CASSPDRVGGYTF.